The 21 T cell receptor beta chains listed next were all sequenced from one sample in a study of shared clonotypes between healthy human individuals. Clones were read by immunoSEQ multiplex PCR, and TCRdb kept only the in-frame ones, dropping some. The table lists about 2.2 million clones, about 92% of them singletons, with 1.5% to 2% in the top ten. Terminally differentiated effector memory CD45RA+ cells were excluded from the naive CD8 cells, which were CD45RO-negative and positively selected for CCR7. Sequencing was performed on naive CD8+ T cells from PBMCs. These receptors were taken from a man aged 18 to 30 in good health. Some clones in this sample may be carry-over from other donors' samples.

The V gene is TRBV11-2, the J gene TRBJ2-7; D might be TRBD1 or TRBD2, each matching 5 bases. The CDR3 runs 18 residues. Trimming took off 0 bases at V and 3 bases at J, with 21 bases between the two ends. CDR1 SGHAT and CDR2 FQNNGV come from the germline V gene. The CDR3, as DNA: TGTGCCAGCAGCTTAGATGGACTCCAGGGCCTCTTCGACTACGAGCAGTACTTC. Residues: CASSLDGLQGLFDYEQYF.

This sequence joins TRBV29-1 and TRBJ2-5, with D perhaps matching TRBD1 (5 bases). Per germline, CDR1 SQVTM and CDR2 ANQGSEA. The CDR3 covers 15 residues. Trimming shortened V by 3 bases and J by 2 bases, and 16 bases separated the two germline ends. The CDR3 region is CSVDGQGRSQETQYF. The CDR3 nucleotides are TGCAGCGTTGATGGCCAGGGAAGGAGTCAAGAGACCCAGTACTTC.

The rearrangement joins TRBV6-5 to TRBJ1-1; D is unresolved. Germline CDR1 reads MNHEY; CDR2 reads SVGAGI. With 6 bases removed from V and 1 base from J, the gap between germline ends came to 12 bases. The CDR3 loop spans 14 amino acids. This chain's CDR3 is CASSQSAENTEAFF. In DNA, the CDR3 is TGTGCCAGCAGCCAGAGCGCGGAGAACACTGAAGCTTTCTTT.

About this clone itself: Other nucleotide sequences from this sample produce the same CDR3. The chain links TRBV7-8 to TRBJ1-1; D not resolved. V was shortened by 2 bases and J by 1 base, with 8 bases between the two germline ends. The germline gives CDR1 SGHVS, CDR2 FQNEAQ. The CDR3 has 14 residues. The CDR3 loop is CASSLSAGNTEAFF. The CDR3 nucleotides are TGTGCCAGCAGCTTATCAGCGGGGAACACTGAAGCTTTCTTT.

This sequence joins TRBV5-1 and TRBJ2-7; D is ambiguous. The CDR3 sequence is 14 residues long. V was pared by 0 bases and J by 5 bases, with 12 bases between. CDR1 and CDR2 from the germline V gene are SGHRS and YFSETQ. The CDR3 DNA reads as TGCGCCAGCAGCTTGGGCCTATTAAGCCACGAGCAGTACTTC. Translation: CASSLGLLSHEQYF. Complete variable domain (other parts from reference TRBV5-1 and TRBJ2-7): KAGVTQTPRYLIKTRGQQVTLSCSPISGHRSVSWYQQTPGQGLQFLFEYFSETQRNKGNFPGRFSGRQFSNSRSEMNVSTLELGDSALYLCASSLGLLSHEQYFGPGTRLTVT.

This clone was detected once. J is TRBJ2-7 and V is TRBV7-6; D is unclear. Between the trimmed V and J ends, which lost 2 bases and 2 bases, there was a span of 10 bases. This CDR3 contains 14 residues. Germline V gives CDR1 SGHVS, CDR2 FNYEAQ. The CDR3 loop is CASSLSGMTYEQYF. The CDR3 DNA reads TGTGCCAGCAGCTTATCCGGAATGACCTACGAGCAGTACTTC.

V is TRBV5-1 and J is TRBJ1-2, with TRBD1 identical over 7 bases. CDR1 SGHRS and CDR2 YFSETQ come from the germline V gene. V shed 0 bases and J 5 bases; nucleotides not matched to a gene: 7. The CDR3 totals 15 residues. The CDR3 DNA is TGCGCCAGCAGCTTGGATGGGACAGTTAGATATGGCTACACCTTC. It specifies CASSLDGTVRYGYTF.

This sequence joins TRBV28 and TRBJ2-7; D unresolved. CDR1 is MDHEN and CDR2 is SYDVKM in the germline V gene. The CDR3 runs 11 residues. With 10 bases removed from V and 5 bases from J, the gap between germline ends came to 12 bases. CDR3 amino acids: CATVGSDEQYF. The CDR3 nucleotides are TGTGCCACCGTAGGGTCCGACGAGCAGTACTTC.

This rearrangement joins TRBV29-1 to TRBJ2-7; TRBD1 is a possible D gene (8 bases). From germline, CDR1 is SQVTM and CDR2 ANQGSEA. The CDR3 spans 13 residues. V lost 7 bases, J lost 4 bases, and 17 bases lay in between. The CDR3 region is CSAGQGGGYEQYF. DNA of the CDR3: TGCAGCGCCGGACAGGGCGGGGGATACGAGCAGTACTTC.

This clone was seen once. The CDR3 nucleotides are TGTGCCAGCAGCTTAATGGAACAGGGGGAGTACTTC. It yields the protein CASSLMEQGEYF. The V call is TRBV7-9, the J call TRBJ2-5; 8 bases are a match to TRBD1. The CDR3 sequence is 12 residues long. From germline, CDR1 is SEHNR and CDR2 FQNEAQ (reference sequence). The V segment lost 2 bases and the J segment 12 bases; nucleotides outside the gene matches: 5.

V usage is TRBV11-2 and J usage is TRBJ1-1; D remains unclear. Trimming shortened V by 5 bases and J by 11 bases, and 15 bases separated the two germline ends. The germline CDR1 and CDR2 sequences are SGHAT and FQNNGV. The CDR3 consists of 12 residues. The CDR3 sequence: CASSPSRLPAFF. In DNA, the CDR3 is TGTGCCAGCAGCCCCTCGAGGCTGCCCGCTTTCTTT.

The chain uses TRBV4-3 and TRBJ1-1, with D hard to call. Germline CDR1 and CDR2: LGHNA and YSLEER. V shed 2 bases and J shed 5 bases, with 21 bases lying between them. This CDR3 is 17 amino acids long. The DNA for the CDR3 is TGCGCCAGCAGCCAAAATCTCCTCCTGCGAGGGCGGACTGAAGCTTTCTTT. The encoded protein is CASSQNLLLRGRTEAFF.

This chain links TRBV28 with TRBJ2-1; D unresolved. The V gene lost 5 bases and the J gene lost 0 bases, with 8 bases spanning the gap. This CDR3 is 14 amino acids long. Per germline, CDR1 MDHEN and CDR2 SYDVKM. The CDR3 DNA follows: TGTGCCAGCAGTATGTTGAGCTCCTACAATGAGCAGTTCTTC. It yields the protein CASSMLSSYNEQFF.

This clone was found once. This chain joins TRBV25-1 and TRBJ1-3, with no clear D. CDR1 MGHDK and CDR2 SYGVNS come from the germline V gene. The CDR3 extends over 15 amino acids. V was shortened by 4 bases and J by 0 bases, with 10 bases between the two germline ends. The CDR3 is CASSVRAISGNTIYF. The CDR3 region has the DNA TGTGCCAGCAGTGTAAGGGCCATCTCTGGAAACACCATATATTTT.

This chain uses TRBV6-5 with TRBJ1-1; tentatively, D is TRBD1 (6 bases). CDR3 size: 14 residues. Deletions cut 6 bases from V and 6 bases from J, with 17 bases between. CDR1 MNHEY and CDR2 SVGAGI come from the germline V gene. CDR3 residues: CASSERGGGPEAFF. For the CDR3, the DNA is TGTGCCAGCAGCGAGAGAGGGGGGGGCCCTGAAGCTTTCTTT.

The V and J genes are TRBV11-2 and TRBJ2-6; no reliable D call. The germline V and J ends were trimmed by 5 bases and 4 bases, with 9 bases remaining between them. CDR3 size: 14 residues. The V gene's germline CDR1 is SGHAT and CDR2 FQNNGV. The CDR3 sequence: CASSHPKGANVLTF. The CDR3 coding sequence is TGTGCCAGCAGCCACCCGAAAGGGGCCAACGTCCTGACTTTC. Using reference TRBV11-2 and TRBJ2-6 for the parts outside the CDR3, the full variable domain is EAGVAQSPRYKIIEKRQSVAFWCNPISGHATLYWYQQILGQGPKLLIQFQNNGVVDDSQLPKDRFSAERLKGVDSTLKIQPAKLEDSAVYLCASSHPKGANVLTFGAGSRLTVL.

On this clone itself: Other DNA sequences within the sample encode an identical CDR3. The chain is built from TRBV19 and TRBJ2-1; D unresolved. The CDR3 contains 14 residues. Per germline, CDR1 LNHDA and CDR2 SQIVND (reference sequence). V gave up 1 base and J gave up 3 bases, with 7 bases separating them. Here the CDR3 DNA reads TGTGCCAGTAGTATAGTAGCCAGCTACAATGAGCAGTTCTTC. Protein product: CASSIVASYNEQFF. Based on the CDR3 plus reference TRBV19 and TRBJ2-1, the full variable domain is DGGITQSPKYLFRKEGQNVTLSCEQNLNHDAMYWYRQDPGQGLRLIYYSQIVNDFQKGDIAEGYSVSREKKESFPLTVTSAQKNPTAFYLCASSIVASYNEQFFGPGTRLTVL.

The chain couples TRBV15 to TRBJ2-7; D not resolved. Per germline, CDR1 LNHNV and CDR2 YYDKDF (reference sequence). V lost 5 bases to trimming and J lost 2 bases, with 16 bases between them. The CDR3 spans 15 residues. CDR3 coding DNA: TGTGCCACCAGCCTCGCCCCGAGTCAGGCCTACGAGCAGTACTTC. Amino acid sequence: CATSLAPSQAYEQYF.

The gene calls are TRBV10-3 and TRBJ1-2, with 8 bases aligning to TRBD1. V shed 2 bases, J shed 3 bases, and the junction held 2 bases outside the gene matches. CDR3 size: 14 residues. Germline CDR1 is ENHRY and CDR2 is SYGVKD. CDR3 coding DNA: TGTGCCATCAGTGAGCCGGACAGGGACTATGGCTACACCTTC. It is translated as CAISEPDRDYGYTF.

In its sample, this clone was seen once. The rearrangement joins TRBV6-5 to TRBJ2-1, with 8 bases that match TRBD1. The CDR3 has 14 amino acids. Germline CDR1 and CDR2: MNHEY and SVGAGI. V lost 4 bases to trimming and J lost 8 bases; unmatched junction nucleotides: 7. CDR3 loop: CASSSQGARDEQFF. In nucleotides, the CDR3 is TGTGCCAGCAGTTCCCAGGGGGCGCGGGATGAGCAGTTCTTC.

This chain uses TRBV27 with TRBJ1-2; D not resolved. Between the trimmed V and J ends, which lost 7 bases and 4 bases, there was a span of 13 bases. Germline CDR1 and CDR2: MNHEY and SMNVEV (reference sequence). This CDR3 contains 13 residues. The CDR3 region is CASTGSGFYGYTF. Written as DNA, the CDR3 is TGTGCCAGCACGGGCAGTGGTTTCTATGGCTACACCTTC.